The present T cell receptor (beta chain) was sequenced within a study of technical replicates of blood from a handful of donors. The protocol was immunoSEQ multiplex PCR, while the TCRdb copy is restricted to in-frame clones and leaves out a portion. The sample holds around 80,000 clones, nearly 98% seen once. The sequenced material came from T cells isolated from PBMCs. The TCR sequence derives from a human donor in good health.

The CDR3 DNA reads TGTGCCAGCAGCGGCACAGGGGGCAATTCACCCCTCCACTTT. This encodes CASSGTGGNSPLHF. The chain combines TRBV9 with TRBJ1-6; 9 bases match TRBD1. The V segment lost 3 bases and the J segment 7 bases; nucleotides outside the gene matches: 2. The CDR3 loop spans 14 amino acids. The germline gives CDR1 SGDLS, CDR2 YYNGEE.